The clone carrying this T cell receptor beta chain was found many times. Antigen: not known. The read is 3 residues too short to cover the CDR3 end, so that end is filled in from the germline J gene. CDR1 is SGHRS, CDR2 YFSETQ, per germline. This CDR3 is built from 14 residues. The data were taken from a study of T cell clonality in common variable immunodeficiency. Broader study findings: Patient heterogeneity in the CVID cohort limited correlations between repertoire features and clinical complications. In common variable immunodeficiency, TCR beta chains reportedly carried fewer deletions and N-nucleotide insertions. Compared with controls, CVID subjects had fewer shared TCRbeta clones.

Some clones are missing from TCRdb's copy, which holds only in-frame ones; the method was immunoSEQ multiplex PCR. This set yields some 30,000 clones and no singletons; the top ten hold approximately 4%. This clonotype was obtained from a person between 18 and 69 years old in good health. This chain connects TRBV5-1 to TRBJ1-4; D is undetermined. The sequencing sample was made of peripheral blood mononuclear cells. The CDR3 bases that were read are TGCGCCAGCAGCTTGGACGGGTTTAATTCACCA. This encodes CASSLDGFNSP. The CDR3 reads in full as CASSLDGFNSPLFF.